This T cell receptor (beta chain) emerged from a study of molecular identifiers for immune sequencing clone quantification. Findings and caveats of the study: Clones that exceeded 20 RNA copies held over 99% of effector molecules, yet under 1% in naive cells.

With 5 bases clipped from V and 6 bases from J, the junction kept 10 bases outside the gene matches. The germline V gene encodes CDR1 MNHEY and CDR2 SMNVEV (reference sequence). The CDR3 extends over 15 amino acids. Previously reported methods and listed TCR primers produced the bulk TCR libraries. TCRdb independently ran MiXCR on the PCR reads; one entry per CDR3 protein. Here the sample spans hundreds of thousands of distinct CDR3 sequences, about 25% being singletons. This clonotype appeared a few times. Antigen unknown. Source material for naive CD8 libraries was roughly 17,000 to 1,100,000 sorted cells, with 10%, 30% or 50% RNA.

The clonotype originates from a human donor in good health. Some libraries in this study had Jurkat cell RNA spiked in. The chain links TRBV27 to TRBJ1-5; 7 bases align to TRBD1. Sequencing input: naive CD8+ T cells from blood, with Jurkat cell RNA spiked in. Regarding subset: FACS-sorted CD8+CD4-CCR7+CD45RA+ naive T cells. The CDR3 coding sequence is TGTGCCAGCAGTAGACAGGGATCGGGGGGTCAGCCCCAGCATTTT. Residues: CASSRQGSGGQPQHF.